The next 29 T cell receptor beta chains were all read from a single sample in a study of blood T cell repertoires in COVID-19. Data came from immunoSEQ multiplex PCR; TCRdb stores just in-frame clones and leaves some out. The sample includes some 160,000 clones, 88% of them seen just once. Sequencing was carried out using peripheral blood. The receptors derive from a man aged 50 to 60 who had recovered from COVID-19.

The chain employs TRBV19 and TRBJ1-2; 7 bases agree with TRBD1. The CDR3 has 15 amino acids. V was pared by 5 bases and J by 4 bases, with 10 bases of the junction left unmatched. Germline V gives CDR1 LNHDA, CDR2 SQIVND (reference sequence). CDR3 bases: TGTGCCAGTAGTCCAGTTGAAGGGGGCGGCTATGGCTACACCTTC. Its protein is CASSPVEGGGYGYTF.

On this clone: Other DNA sequences in the same sample also yield this CDR3. V is TRBV5-1 and J is TRBJ2-3; 8 positions match TRBD1. The CDR3 has 16 residues. V was clipped by 2 bases and J by 1 base; unmatched bases: 6. Germline V gene lookup returns CDR1 SGHRS and CDR2 YFSETQ. The CDR3: CASSFRQGAGTDTQYF. The CDR3 DNA reads as TGCGCCAGCAGCTTCCGGCAGGGGGCCGGCACAGATACGCAGTATTTT.

The chain is built from TRBV6-5 and TRBJ1-1; 11 bases map to TRBD1. The CDR3 contains 15 residues. J was trimmed by 10 bases and V by 6 bases; bases with no gene match: 13. Per germline, CDR1 MNHEY and CDR2 SVGAGI. CDR3 loop: CASSVTGTGGPGAFF. The CDR3 DNA sequence: TGTGCCAGCAGCGTTACCGGGACAGGGGGGCCAGGAGCTTTCTTT.

This clone appeared a single time. This chain joins TRBV5-4 and TRBJ2-4, with TRBD1 identical over 8 bases. The CDR3 is 14 amino acids. J gave up 7 bases and V 4 bases, and 7 bases lay outside the gene matches. Per germline, CDR1 SGHNT and CDR2 YYREEE (reference sequence). The CDR3 DNA sequence: TGTGCCAGCAGCACCGGACAGGGACGGAACATTCAGTACTTC. Translating it yields CASSTGQGRNIQYF.

The chain carries TRBV19 and TRBJ2-7; TRBD1 matches at 10 bases. CDR3 size: 15 residues. Trimming cost V 5 bases and J 5 bases; bases outside gene matches: 9. The V gene's germline CDR1 is LNHDA and CDR2 SQIVND (reference sequence). DNA of the CDR3: TGTGCCAGTAGTTCCCGGGACAGGGGAAGTCACGAGCAGTACTTC. Amino acid sequence: CASSSRDRGSHEQYF. Looking up the rest from reference TRBV19 and TRBJ2-7 gives the full variable domain: DGGITQSPKYLFRKEGQNVTLSCEQNLNHDAMYWYRQDPGQGLRLIYYSQIVNDFQKGDIAEGYSVSREKKESFPLTVTSAQKNPTAFYLCASSSRDRGSHEQYFGPGTRLTVT.

This rearrangement joins TRBV6-5 to TRBJ2-7; 7 bases map to TRBD2. Germline CDR1 and CDR2: MNHEY and SVGAGI. The CDR3 extends over 12 amino acids. With V trimmed by 5 bases and J by 6 bases, 4 bases remained unmatched. CDR3 coding DNA: TGTGCCAGCAGTACGACTAGCCGCGAGCAGTACTTC. Translating gives CASSTTSREQYF.

The rearrangement joins TRBV10-1 to TRBJ2-7, with D maybe TRBD2 (6 bases). The germline V gene encodes CDR1 WNHNN and CDR2 SYGVQD (reference sequence). The CDR3 extends over 17 amino acids. V lost 4 bases and J lost 2, with 21 bases in between. CDR3 DNA: TGCGCCAGCAGTGGGAGGCGGGCCGGGACTCTCCCCTACGAGCAGTACTTC. This gives the protein CASSGRRAGTLPYEQYF.

The V and J genes are TRBV23-1 and TRBJ1-3; TRBD1 matches 8 bases. TRBV23-1 is given ORF status, its function remaining uncertain. The CDR3 length is 17 residues. The trim removed 0 bases at V and 4 bases at J, leaving 8 bases unmatched. The CDR3 region is CASSQSRTGSAGNTIYF. CDR3 coding DNA: TGCGCCAGCAGTCAATCGAGGACAGGGAGCGCCGGAAACACCATATATTTT.

CDR3 protein: CASKPGQGYSPLHF. The CDR3 region has the DNA TGTGCCAGCAAACCGGGACAGGGGTATTCACCCCTCCACTTT. The chain uses TRBV28 and TRBJ1-6; 10 bases map to TRBD1. The ends lost 7 bases at V and 8 bases at J; junction bases unmatched: 5. The germline V gene has CDR1 MDHEN and CDR2 SYDVKM. The CDR3 runs 14 residues.

The chain recombines TRBV6-4 with TRBJ2-4; D gene uncertain. CDR3 size: 13 residues. Per the germline V gene, CDR1 is MRHNA and CDR2 is SNTAGT. The V end lost 0 bases, the J end lost 9 bases, and 9 bases lay between the germline ends. CDR3 nucleotides: TGTGCCAGCAGTGACTCGAGTCTAGGCATTCAGTACTTC. It codes for CASSDSSLGIQYF.

This clone was observed a few times. The chain has TRBV29-1 and TRBJ2-1; 11 nucleotides match TRBD2. CDR3 length: 16 amino acids. Trimming took 3 bases from V and 5 from J; bases not matched to a gene: 9. Germline V gene lookup returns CDR1 SQVTM and CDR2 ANQGSEA. The CDR3 bases are TGCAGCGTTGACCTTTCGACTAGCGGGGAGAACAATGAGCAGTTCTTC. Its protein product is CSVDLSTSGENNEQFF.

V is TRBV6-2 or TRBV6-3 and J is TRBJ2-3; TRBD2 aligns across 14 bases. V was clipped by 2 bases and J by 4 bases; unmatched bases: 17. This CDR3 is 21 amino acids long. Germline V gene data show CDR1 as MNHEY and CDR2 as SVGEGT. The CDR3 region has the DNA TGTGCCAGCAGTTACCCCGGACTAGCGGGAGGCCCACAATGGTCCGCAGATACGCAGTATTTT. It yields the protein CASSYPGLAGGPQWSADTQYF.

This rearrangement joins TRBV14 to TRBJ2-7; TRBD1 is a possible D gene (6 bases). CDR1 and CDR2 from the germline V gene are SGHDN and FVKESK. V lost 0 bases to trimming and J lost 4 bases, with 13 bases between them. The CDR3 loop spans 15 amino acids. CDR3 sequence (DNA): TGTGCCAGCAGCCAAGATCGTCGGCAGGGGTACGAGCAGTACTTC. This gives the protein CASSQDRRQGYEQYF.

Regarding this clone: This sample includes further DNA sequences coding for the same CDR3. The rearrangement joins TRBV4-3 to TRBJ2-3, with 8 bases identical to TRBD1. CDR1 and CDR2 from the germline V gene are LGHNA and YSLEER. Trimming at V came to 3 bases and at J to 1 base, leaving 0 bases not matched to a gene. CDR3 length equals 14 residues. The CDR3 DNA reads as TGCGCCAGCAGCCAGACAGGGGGCACAGATACGCAGTATTTT. Amino acids: CASSQTGGTDTQYF.

The chain carries TRBV9 and TRBJ2-7; 11 nucleotides agree with TRBD2. The CDR3 runs to 15 residues. The V segment lost 0 bases and the J segment 6 bases; nucleotides outside the gene matches: 5. Germline V gene lookup returns CDR1 SGDLS and CDR2 YYNGEE. CDR3 sequence reads: CASSVGAGLAAEQYF. CDR3 in DNA: TGTGCCAGCAGCGTAGGGGCGGGACTAGCGGCCGAGCAGTACTTC.

The chain recombines TRBV3-1 (or the pseudogene TRBV3-2) with TRBJ1-1; D gene uncertain. From germline, CDR1 is LGHDT and CDR2 YNNKEL (reference sequence). Trimming removed 4 bases at V and 0 bases at J, with 15 bases between. The CDR3 has 16 amino acids. CDR3 DNA sequence: TGTGCCAGCAGCCGGACTGGCAGCTCCATGAACACTGAAGCTTTCTTT. It specifies CASSRTGSSMNTEAFF.

The chain employs TRBV7-9 and TRBJ1-2, with D possibly matching TRBD1 (6 bases). Germline CDR1 SEHNR, CDR2 FQNEAQ (reference sequence). The CDR3 contains 18 residues. V was pared by 3 bases and J by 2 bases, with 22 bases between. Here the CDR3 reads CASSFPGRGGDPNYGYTF. The CDR3 DNA reads TGTGCCAGCAGCTTCCCGGGAAGGGGGGGGGATCCGAACTATGGCTACACCTTC.

The chain combines TRBV7-8 with TRBJ2-6; D not resolved. This CDR3 spans 13 amino acids. CDR1 SGHVS and CDR2 FQNEAQ come from the germline V gene. Between the trimmed V and J ends, which lost 6 bases and 2 bases, there was a span of 5 bases. The CDR3 loop is CASSEAGANVLTF. DNA for the CDR3: TGTGCCAGCAGTGAGGCTGGGGCCAACGTCCTGACTTTC.

This chain uses TRBV28 with TRBJ1-6; the match to TRBD1 covers 8 bases. With 6 bases clipped from V and 7 bases from J, the junction kept 2 bases outside the gene matches. CDR3 size: 13 residues. Germline CDR1 reads MDHEN; CDR2 reads SYDVKM. As DNA, the CDR3 is TGTGCCAGCAGGGGACAGGAAAATTCACCCCTCCACTTT. Translated: CASRGQENSPLHF.

This clone was picked up one time. This chain connects TRBV18 to TRBJ1-1, with no clear D. Germline V CDR1 and CDR2: KGHSH, LQKENI. Trimming shortened V by 3 bases and J by 1 base, and 9 bases separated the two germline ends. This CDR3 has 14 amino acids. This chain's CDR3 is CASSPYRQNTEAFF. CDR3 in DNA: TGTGCCAGCTCACCGTACAGACAGAACACTGAAGCTTTCTTT.

The V gene is TRBV10-3, the J gene TRBJ1-5, with D hard to call. The CDR3 spans 15 residues. CDR1 is ENHRY, CDR2 SYGVKD, per germline. V was shortened by 6 bases and J by 3 bases, with 15 bases between the two germline ends. The CDR3 nucleotides read TGTGCCATCAGGGGAGATTCCGCTTCCAATCAGCCCCAGCATTTT. Translating gives CAIRGDSASNQPQHF.

The V and J genes are TRBV6-5 and TRBJ2-1, with TRBD1 identical over 8 bases. CDR3 length: 15 residues. V lost 4 bases and J lost 5; bases outside the gene matches: 7. Germline CDR1 and CDR2: MNHEY and SVGAGI. As DNA, the CDR3 is TGTGCCAGCAGTTTTCAGGGGGCTGGCGACAATGAGCAGTTCTTC. It codes for CASSFQGAGDNEQFF.

The rearrangement links TRBV2 to TRBJ1-2; 8 bases fit TRBD1. The CDR3 has 14 amino acids. Germline CDR1 and CDR2: SNHLY and FYNNEI. V lost 1 base to trimming and J lost 2 bases; unmatched junction nucleotides: 0. The CDR3 loop is CASSEDRGNYGYTF. The CDR3 coding sequence is TGTGCCAGCAGTGAAGACAGGGGGAACTATGGCTACACCTTC.

The CDR3 loop reads CASSYSVTGTSVGTGELFF. The CDR3 DNA reads as TGTGCCAGCAGTTATTCTGTTACGGGTACCAGCGTCGGGACCGGGGAGCTGTTTTTT. The gene calls are TRBV6-2 or TRBV6-3 and TRBJ2-2; no clear D gene. Trimming stripped 3 bases from V and 5 bases from J, with 25 bases between. The CDR3 covers 19 residues. CDR1 and CDR2 from the germline V gene are MNHEY and SVGEGT.

V is TRBV6-6 and J is TRBJ1-3; D is unclear. V shed 2 bases and J shed 0 bases, with 8 bases lying between them. This CDR3 is built from 15 residues. CDR1 is MNHNY and CDR2 is SVGAGI in the germline V gene (reference sequence). CDR3 sequence reads: CASSYGQRSGNTIYF. The CDR3 DNA is TGTGCCAGCAGTTACGGGCAACGCTCTGGAAACACCATATATTTT.

V gene TRBV7-2 combines with J gene TRBJ2-5; 8 positions agree with TRBD1. This CDR3 is built from 16 residues. V was clipped by 0 bases and J by 5 bases; unmatched bases: 8. Germline V CDR1 and CDR2: SGHTA, FQGNSA. The CDR3 DNA reads as TGTGCCAGCAGCTTAGCGCTCCCCAGGGGGCGGGAGACCCAGTACTTC. Encoded protein: CASSLALPRGRETQYF.

The V and J genes are TRBV27 and TRBJ1-2, with a possible D match to TRBD1 (6 bases). Germline CDR1 reads MNHEY; CDR2 reads SMNVEV (reference sequence). The germline V and J ends were trimmed by 4 bases and 6 bases, with 21 bases remaining between them. The length of the CDR3 is 16 residues. Here the CDR3 reads CASSSGTSSPPNGYTF. As DNA, the CDR3 is TGTGCCAGCAGTTCAGGGACATCTTCCCCCCCAAATGGCTACACCTTC.

This clone has a handful of counts. The rearrangement joins TRBV6-6 to TRBJ1-1, with 7 bases aligning to TRBD1. CDR1 is MNHNY, CDR2 SVGAGI, per germline (reference sequence). The ends lost 7 bases at V and 2 bases at J; junction bases unmatched: 7. The CDR3 runs 14 residues. The CDR3 reads CASTSRGENTEAFF. The CDR3 DNA is TGTGCCAGCACCTCCAGGGGGGAAAACACTGAAGCTTTCTTT.

The V and J genes are TRBV7-2 and TRBJ2-1, with a possible D match to TRBD2 (6 bases). The germline CDR1 and CDR2 sequences are SGHTA and FQGNSA. Trimming cost V 1 base and J 7 bases, with 11 bases left between them. The CDR3 has 14 residues. CDR3: CASSLGLARNEQFF. The CDR3 DNA sequence: TGTGCCAGCAGCTTAGGGCTAGCGAGAAATGAGCAGTTCTTC.